These T cell receptor beta chains were read from a single sample in a study of T cell repertoires in cytomegalovirus infection. TCRdb re-called the reads through MiXCR, storing one row per CDR3 protein. Among roughly 150,000 distinct CDR3 sequences, about a sixth were seen once, and the ten largest hold over 15%. The sequenced sample was CD8+ T cells from PBMCs. These receptor sequences come from a human donor in good health (CMV status not recorded). Some clones in this sample may be carry-over from other donors' samples. CDR3s include the opening cysteine and the closing phenylalanine or tryptophan. D genes are given only for firm matches. Clone size is stated in some rows and not others, as once, few, many or a class when expanded.

d_call	v_call	j_call	clone_size	cdr3_nt	cdr3_aa
-	TRBV4-3	TRBJ1-2	-	TGCGCCAGCAGCCAAGAGCCGGAGGGAGGATTGTATGGCTACACCTTC	CASSQEPEGGLYGYTF
-	TRBV7-3	TRBJ2-7	few	TGTGCCAGCAGCTTAGACGGGGGTCCCTCCTACGAGCAGTACTTC	CASSLDGGPSYEQYF
-	TRBV7-8	TRBJ2-2	-	TGTGCCAGCAGCTTAGCGCGCGGCACTCCGAACACCGGGGAGCTGTTTTTT	CASSLARGTPNTGELFF
TRBD2	TRBV7-2	TRBJ2-1	few	TGTGCCAGCAGCTTTAGCGGGAGGACTAACAATGAGCAGTTCTTC	CASSFSGRTNNEQFF
TRBD2	TRBV7-2	TRBJ2-2	-	TGTGCCAGCAGCTCGATCCGAGCGGGAGGGAGGAGCGGGGAGCTGTTTTTT	CASSSIRAGGRSGELFF
TRBD1	TRBV20-1	TRBJ1-1	few	TGCAGTGCTAACCGAGGGACAGGGGTGTGGAACACTGAAGCTTTCTTT	CSANRGTGVWNTEAFF
-	TRBV28	TRBJ2-7	few	TGTGCCAGCAGTTTACCCGGGATATCCTACGAGCAGTACTTC	CASSLPGISYEQYF
-	TRBV2	TRBJ2-1	-	TGTGCCAGCGATCCGGACAGAGTAGCCTACAATGAGCAGTTCTTC	CASDPDRVAYNEQFF
TRBD1	TRBV4-1	TRBJ2-7	-	TGCGCCAGCAGCCAACGCCCGGACAGGCCTGCCTACGAGCAGTACTTC	CASSQRPDRPAYEQYF
-	TRBV7-2	TRBJ2-1	many	TGTGCCAGCAGCTTAAATGCAGGTGGGACTCCGAGCTCCTACAATGAGCAGTTCTTC	CASSLNAGGTPSSYNEQFF
-	TRBV12-3/TRBV12-4	TRBJ2-1	few	TGTGCCAGCAGTTTCGGCACCGGGCCCTACAATGAGCAGTTCTTC	CASSFGTGPYNEQFF
TRBD2	TRBV11-2	TRBJ2-5	few	TGTGCCAGCAGCTTAGGCCTAGCGGGGATGAACCAGTACTTC	CASSLGLAGMNQYF
-	TRBV7-9	TRBJ2-2	-	TGTGCCAGCAACTTGACCGAGGGGCTCTGGGTTCTGGACGGGGAGCTGTTTTTT	CASNLTEGLWVLDGELFF
-	TRBV28	TRBJ2-5	few	TGTGCCAGCGGCTGGGGGGCCTCGGCAGCGAACCAAGAGACCCAGTACTTC	CASGWGASAANQETQYF
-	TRBV29-1	TRBJ1-2	few	TGCAGCGTTGACGGAGCGCTAACTAACTATGGCTACACCTTC	CSVDGALTNYGYTF
-	TRBV7-2	TRBJ2-7	few	TGTGCCAGCAGCTTATCAGGCAGAACCTACGAGCAGTACTTC	CASSLSGRTYEQYF
-	TRBV12-3/TRBV12-4	TRBJ1-5	few	TGTGCCAGCAGTCGGGACACCTACAATCAGCCCCAGCATTTT	CASSRDTYNQPQHF
-	TRBV28	TRBJ2-4	-	TGTGCCAGCAGTCCGCGGGTCAGGGAAAACAGTCAGTACTTC	CASSPRVRENSQYF
TRBD2	TRBV9	TRBJ2-1	-	TGTGCCAGCAGCCCCCGGGGGGAAGGATCCTACAATGAGCAGTTCTTC	CASSPRGEGSYNEQFF
-	TRBV11-2	TRBJ1-1	few	TGTGCCAGCAGCCCCGGACGGGTGAACACTGAAGCTTTCTTT	CASSPGRVNTEAFF
-	TRBV7-3	TRBJ2-6	few	TGTGCCAGCAGCTTACACGTCCAACGAAGCGCTGGGGCCAACGTCCTGACTTTC	CASSLHVQRSAGANVLTF
-	TRBV6-4	TRBJ2-1	-	TGTGCCAGCAGTGACGGGGGGATCTCGAATGAGCAGTTCTTC	CASSDGGISNEQFF
-	TRBV15	TRBJ1-4	-	TGTGCCACCAGCAGTAAATTCGAAAAACTGTTTTTT	CATSSKFEKLFF
-	TRBV28	TRBJ1-4	-	TGTGCCAGCAGTTTACAGGGTCCAAATGAAAAACTGTTTTTT	CASSLQGPNEKLFF
-	TRBV7-2	TRBJ1-5	few	TGTGCCAGCAGCTCTGATCCGGGATACAATCAGCCCCAGCATTTT	CASSSDPGYNQPQHF
-	TRBV7-2	TRBJ1-1	many	TGTGCCAGCAGCTCAGATAGTATGAACACTGAAGCTTTCTTT	CASSSDSMNTEAFF
-	TRBV7-8	TRBJ2-1	-	TGTGCCAGCCGCAGAGCCGGTTCCCCCTCCGCCTACAATGAGCAGTTCTTC	CASRRAGSPSAYNEQFF
TRBD2	TRBV7-3	TRBJ2-1	few	TGTGCCAGCAGCAATCTAGCGGGGGGATACAATGAGCAGTTCTTC	CASSNLAGGYNEQFF
TRBD2	TRBV5-3	TRBJ2-1	-	TGTGCCAGCAGCCAAGGACTAGCGGGAGAGGGTTACAATGAGCAGTTCTTC	CASSQGLAGEGYNEQFF
-	TRBV6-2/TRBV6-3	TRBJ2-7	few	TGTGCCAGCAGTTACTCGTCCCCGGACGAGCAGTACTTC	CASSYSSPDEQYF
-	TRBV27	TRBJ2-1	-	TGTGACAGCAGTTTAGGGAACAATGAGCAGTTCTTC	CDSSLGNNEQFF
-	TRBV18	TRBJ2-7	few	TGTGCCAGCTCATTCGGGTCGGGTTCGTCCTACGAGCAGTACTTC	CASSFGSGSSYEQYF
TRBD1	TRBV27	TRBJ2-1	-	TGTGCCAGCAGTTTGGACAGGGTCAATGAGCAGTTCTTC	CASSLDRVNEQFF
TRBD2	TRBV7-8	TRBJ2-7	few	TGTGCCAGCGGCCAAGCTAGCGGGTCCTCCTACGAGCAGTACTTC	CASGQASGSSYEQYF
-	TRBV6-2/TRBV6-3	TRBJ1-2	few	TGTGCCAGCAGTTACTCGACCGCGGCGGGGAGAGGCTACACCTTC	CASSYSTAAGRGYTF
-	TRBV6-5	TRBJ1-1	-	TGTGCCAGCAGTTACTCGGGGAGGTACATGAACACTGAAGCTTTCTTT	CASSYSGRYMNTEAFF
-	TRBV20-1	TRBJ2-7	few	TGCAGTGCTAGAAGTCGCGGGATGGCCTACGAGCAGTACTTC	CSARSRGMAYEQYF
-	TRBV6-5	TRBJ2-7	few	TGTGCCAGCAGTGGGACATCCACATTGGAGCAGTACTTC	CASSGTSTLEQYF
-	TRBV28	TRBJ2-3	few	TGTGCCAGCAGAGTGAGCACAGATACGCAGTATTTT	CASRVSTDTQYF
TRBD1	TRBV13	TRBJ2-3	-	TGTGCCAGCAGCCTCTTTCCGACGACAGGGGAATCAGATACGCAGTATTTT	CASSLFPTTGESDTQYF
-	TRBV6-6	TRBJ2-1	-	TGTGCCAGCAGCACCGACAGTCCAAATGAGCAGTTCTTC	CASSTDSPNEQFF
-	TRBV24-1	TRBJ2-2	few	TGTGCCACCAGCCCCGGAGGGCGGAACACCGGGGAGCTGTTTTTT	CATSPGGRNTGELFF
-	TRBV7-2	TRBJ2-7	-	TGTGCCAGCAGCTTAGATCTGGGGACCTACGAGCAGTACTTC	CASSLDLGTYEQYF
-	TRBV4-3	TRBJ1-1	-	TGCGCCAGCAGCCAAGATCCCGGGTTAGAACAAGCTTTCTTT	CASSQDPGLEQAFF
-	TRBV15	TRBJ1-2	few	TGTGCCACCAGCAGTCGGGATAAGGGATATGGCTACACCTTC	CATSSRDKGYGYTF
-	TRBV7-9	TRBJ2-7	once	TGTGCCAGCAGCTGGGATACCTACGAGCAGTACTTC	CASSWDTYEQYF
-	TRBV6-2/TRBV6-3	TRBJ1-4	-	TGTGCCCCCTGGGGGAGAACAACTAATGAAAAACTGTTTTTT	CAPWGRTTNEKLFF
-	TRBV7-8	TRBJ2-2	few	TGTGCCAGCAGCCCGGCGAACCCCGGGGAGCTGTTTTTT	CASSPANPGELFF
-	TRBV27	TRBJ2-7	-	TGTGCCAGCAGTTTACAGGGTTTGGCCTACGAGCAGTACTTC	CASSLQGLAYEQYF
-	TRBV28	TRBJ2-1	-	TGTGCCAGCAGTTTCAAGGCAGGGTGGAGTGAGCAGTTCTTC	CASSFKAGWSEQFF